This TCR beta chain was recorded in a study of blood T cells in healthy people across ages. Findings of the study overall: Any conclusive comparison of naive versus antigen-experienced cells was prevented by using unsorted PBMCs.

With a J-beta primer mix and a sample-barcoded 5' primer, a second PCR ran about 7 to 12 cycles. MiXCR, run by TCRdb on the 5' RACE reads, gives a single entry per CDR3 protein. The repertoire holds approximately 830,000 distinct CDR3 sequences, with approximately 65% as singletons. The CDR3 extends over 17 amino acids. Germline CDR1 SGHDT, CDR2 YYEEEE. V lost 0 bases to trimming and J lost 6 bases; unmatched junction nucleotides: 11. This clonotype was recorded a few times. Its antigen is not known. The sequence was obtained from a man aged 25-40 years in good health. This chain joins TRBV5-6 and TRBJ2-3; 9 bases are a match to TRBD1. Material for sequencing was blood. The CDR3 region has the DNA TGTGCCAGCAGCTTGGCCCGCGACAGGGGGAGCTACGATACGCAGTATTTT. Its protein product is CASSLARDRGSYDTQYF. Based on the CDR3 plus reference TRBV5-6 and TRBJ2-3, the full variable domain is DAGVTQSPTHLIKTRGQQVTLRCSPKSGHDTVSWYQQALGQGPQFIFQYYEEEERQRGNFPDRFSGHQFPNYSSELNVNALLLGDSALYLCASSLARDRGSYDTQYFGPGTRLTVL.